This TCR beta chain was observed in a study of cytotoxic CD8 clonotypes in ibrutinib-treated CLL. Points from the study as a whole: The study found baseline clonality above age-matched healthy donors, tracking circulating CD8+ T-cell counts. A difference in sampling times existed between sustained-remission and progressing patients.

This clone was counted only a few times. Antigen unknown. CDR1 is MNHEY and CDR2 is SVGAGI in the germline V gene. J lost 10 bases, V lost 11 bases, and 14 bases had no gene match. The CDR3 has 14 amino acids. The data were produced by immunoSEQ multiplex PCR, yet TCRdb's version contains in-frame clones alone and is incomplete. The sample shows some 100,000 clones, approximately 58% of them seen only once. The J gene is TRBJ2-1, the V gene TRBV6-5; TRBD2 aligns across 10 bases. The origin of this receptor is a human donor with chronic lymphocytic leukemia. The source material was PBMCs, sampled after 24 months of ibrutinib treatment. The CDR3 region is CASMRASGGAEQFF. CDR3 coding DNA: TGTGCCTCCATGAGGGCTAGCGGGGGAGCGGAGCAGTTCTTC.